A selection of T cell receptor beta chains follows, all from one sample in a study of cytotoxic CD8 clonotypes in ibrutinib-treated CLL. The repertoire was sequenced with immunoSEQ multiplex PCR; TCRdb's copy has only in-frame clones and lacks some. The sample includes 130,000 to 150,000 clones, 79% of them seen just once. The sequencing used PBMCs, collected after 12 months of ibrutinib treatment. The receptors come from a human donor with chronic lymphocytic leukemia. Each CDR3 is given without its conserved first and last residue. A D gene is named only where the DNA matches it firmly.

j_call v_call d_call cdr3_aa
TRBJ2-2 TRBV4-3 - ASSQDFTNTGELF
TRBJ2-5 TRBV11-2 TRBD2 ASSELAGGPETQY
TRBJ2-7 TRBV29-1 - SVVIGASSYEQY
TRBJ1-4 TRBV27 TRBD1 ASRRDRGEEKLF
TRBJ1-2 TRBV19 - ASSIGYGRIYGYT
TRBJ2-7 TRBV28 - ASSFVGDSYEQY
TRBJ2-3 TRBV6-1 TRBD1 ASSGFRGRYADTQY
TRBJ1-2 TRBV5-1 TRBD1 ASSLGDSRIGYT
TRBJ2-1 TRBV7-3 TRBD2 ASSLTPSGAGNEQF
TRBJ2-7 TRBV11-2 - ASSNVRWNYYEQY
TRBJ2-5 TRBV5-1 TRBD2 ASSLWGAGQETQY
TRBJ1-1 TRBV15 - ATSSSLNTEAF
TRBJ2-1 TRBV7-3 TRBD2 ASSLTSLAGGGEQF
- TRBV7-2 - ASSFADEQY
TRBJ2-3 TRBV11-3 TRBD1 ASSPQGQGDTQY
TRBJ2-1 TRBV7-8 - ASSLGWGGRYEQF
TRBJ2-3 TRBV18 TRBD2 ASSPLRFLAGDSDTQY
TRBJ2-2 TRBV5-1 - ASSSRGGALTGELF
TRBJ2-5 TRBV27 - ASSTWAKETQY
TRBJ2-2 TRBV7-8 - AVRGPGELF
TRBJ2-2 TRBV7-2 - ASSSRPIVTGELF
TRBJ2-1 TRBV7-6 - ASSSRGRGQF
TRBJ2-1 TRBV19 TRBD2 ASSIGTSFSNEQF
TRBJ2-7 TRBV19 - ASSTSRISYEQY
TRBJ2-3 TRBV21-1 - ASSKVAGFSTDTQY
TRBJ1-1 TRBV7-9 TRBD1 ASSGGTGNTEAF
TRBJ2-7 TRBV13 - ASSLGGYEQY
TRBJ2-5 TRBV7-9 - ASSSPIGVDGTQY
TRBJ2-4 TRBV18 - ASSPPISPYAKNIQY
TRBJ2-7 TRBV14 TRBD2 ASSQSWTSGRAYEQY
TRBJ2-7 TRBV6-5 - ASSRAGVVVYEQY
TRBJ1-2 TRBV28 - ASSESYGYT
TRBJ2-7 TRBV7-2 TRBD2 ASSPRTSRNYEQY
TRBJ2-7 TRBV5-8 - ASSPERDNTYEQY
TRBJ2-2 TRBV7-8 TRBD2 ASSWGLAGLNTGELF
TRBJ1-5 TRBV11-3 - ARPSGGEGSQPQH
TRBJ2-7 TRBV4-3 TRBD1 ASSEYRGIYEQY
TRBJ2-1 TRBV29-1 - SVAGGSYNEQF
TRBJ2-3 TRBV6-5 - ASSYGSSTDTQY
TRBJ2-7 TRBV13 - ASSQTRSSYEQY
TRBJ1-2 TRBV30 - ASYPTPGYT
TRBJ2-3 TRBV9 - ASSPTPFDTQY
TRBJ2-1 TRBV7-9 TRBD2 ASSSLAGVLYNEQF
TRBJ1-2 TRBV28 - ASSLVGYGYT
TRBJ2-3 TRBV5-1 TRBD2 ASSLRQTSGTDTQY
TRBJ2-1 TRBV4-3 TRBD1 ASSQDRFTGGNNEQF
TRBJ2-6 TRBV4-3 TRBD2 ASSQDIGRATGANVLT
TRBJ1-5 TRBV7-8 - ASSLRRTGTKNQPQH
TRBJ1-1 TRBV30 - AWSQGRNTEAF
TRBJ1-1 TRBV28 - ASRYLQMDSSNTEAF